One sample yielded the 20 T cell receptor beta chains listed below, sequenced in a study of monozygotic twins with inflammatory bowel disease. From its re-call of the 5' RACE reads, TCRdb lists each CDR3 protein once, without DNA. This table holds about 160,000 distinct CDR3 sequences. Sequenced input: blood. Receptors originate from a human donor with ulcerative colitis or Crohn's disease, or a healthy co-twin of an affected twin (not recorded which).

This chain joins TRBV28 and TRBJ2-3. Germline CDR1 reads MDHEN; CDR2 reads SYDVKM. The CDR3 spans 18 residues. The CDR3 spells CASSLSVGRSPSTDTQYF.

The rearrangement links TRBV19 to TRBJ2-5; TCRdb reports TRBD2, a call that lacks DNA to check it against. Germline V gene sequence: CDR1 LNHDA, CDR2 SQIVND (reference sequence). CDR3 length: 14 residues. This CDR3 is CASSIGLAAETQYF. Full variable domain (remainder filled in from reference TRBV19 and TRBJ2-5): DGGITQSPKYLFRKEGQNVTLSCEQNLNHDAMYWYRQDPGQGLRLIYYSQIVNDFQKGDIAEGYSVSREKKESFPLTVTSAQKNPTAFYLCASSIGLAAETQYFGPGTRLLVL.

V usage is TRBV28 and J usage is TRBJ2-7; without DNA, the TCRdb call of TRBD2 cannot be checked. This CDR3 region has 15 residues. Germline V lookup: CDR1 MDHEN, CDR2 SYDVKM. CDR3 loop: CASSPMTSGKYEQYF.

V gene TRBV3-1 combines with J gene TRBJ2-7; there is no DNA to check the TCRdb D call of TRBD2. Germline CDR1 LGHDT, CDR2 YNNKEL (reference sequence). The CDR3 consists of 14 residues. CDR3 amino acids: CASSRLAGSGEQYF.

The chain uses TRBV12-3 or TRBV12-4 and TRBJ2-1; the D gene TCRdb calls, TRBD2, cannot be checked with no DNA. This CDR3 comprises 15 residues. CDR3 amino acids: CASGEKQVPIRDEFF.

The chain combines TRBV28 with TRBJ1-6. This CDR3 is 12 amino acids long. Germline loops: CDR1 MDHEN, CDR2 SYDVKM. CDR3 region: CASSLPGSPLHF. Full variable domain (missing parts from reference TRBV28 and TRBJ1-6): DVKVTQSSRYLVKRTGEKVFLECVQDMDHENMFWYRQDPGLGLRLIYFSYDVKMKEKGDIPEGYSVSREKKERFSLILESASTNQTSMYLCASSLPGSPLHFGNGTRLTVT.

V is TRBV7-3 and J is TRBJ1-4; TCRdb selects TRBD1, and the lack of DNA leaves this call unchecked. The CDR3 loop spans 15 amino acids. Germline V gene data show CDR1 as SGHTA and CDR2 as FQGTGA. The CDR3 region is CASSLSGQGIEKLFF.

V and J are TRBV20-1 and TRBJ2-5. Germline V gene sequence: CDR1 DFQATT, CDR2 SNEGSKA (reference sequence). The CDR3 is 14 amino acids. CDR3 sequence: CSARLWTFKETQYF.

The chain employs TRBV6-1 and TRBJ2-1; TCRdb's D gene call, TRBD1, goes unchecked for lack of DNA. The CDR3 has 16 residues. Germline values: CDR1 MNHNS, CDR2 SASEGT. CDR3 residues: CASSDLGGRAYNEQFF.

This rearrangement joins TRBV28 to TRBJ2-3; the D call of TRBD2 rests on TCRdb alone, since no DNA is present to check it. The CDR3 is 15 amino acids. CDR1 is MDHEN, CDR2 SYDVKM, per germline. CDR3 residues: CASSFNSGSGDTQYF.

This chain links TRBV5-6 with TRBJ1-5. The CDR3 contains 14 residues. Germline assignment: CDR1 SGHDT and CDR2 YYEEEE. The CDR3 loop is CASSLGHHNQPQHF. Drawing the rest from reference TRBV5-6 and TRBJ1-5, the complete variable domain is DAGVTQSPTHLIKTRGQQVTLRCSPKSGHDTVSWYQQALGQGPQFIFQYYEEEERQRGNFPDRFSGHQFPNYSSELNVNALLLGDSALYLCASSLGHHNQPQHFGDGTRLSIL.

The chain combines TRBV5-1 with TRBJ2-6. The germline CDR1 and CDR2 sequences are SGHRS and YFSETQ. The CDR3 has 15 amino acids. CDR3 amino acids: CASSFDKAGANVLTF.

This chain joins TRBV5-1 and TRBJ2-3; TCRdb's assignment of TRBD1 cannot be checked, as there is no DNA. This CDR3 is built from 15 residues. Germline CDR1 SGHRS, CDR2 YFSETQ. The CDR3 loop is CASSFNRQISDTQYF.

V usage is TRBV5-4 and J usage is TRBJ2-2; checking the TCRdb D call of TRBD2 is not possible without DNA. Germline V CDR1 and CDR2: SGHNT, YYREEE (reference sequence). The CDR3 spans 16 residues. CDR3 in amino acids: CASSLLAEGRTGELFF.

The J gene is TRBJ2-6, the V gene TRBV28; TCRdb's assignment of TRBD1 cannot be checked, as there is no DNA. The CDR3 is 14 residues long. Per germline, CDR1 MDHEN and CDR2 SYDVKM. CDR3 loop: CASSTGSGANVLTF.

The gene calls are TRBV28 and TRBJ2-1. CDR3 length: 12 amino acids. Germline values: CDR1 MDHEN, CDR2 SYDVKM. The CDR3 here is CASSFAVGEQFF. The whole variable domain, remainder taken from reference TRBV28 and TRBJ2-1, is DVKVTQSSRYLVKRTGEKVFLECVQDMDHENMFWYRQDPGLGLRLIYFSYDVKMKEKGDIPEGYSVSREKKERFSLILESASTNQTSMYLCASSFAVGEQFFGPGTRLTVL.

V and J are TRBV10-1 and TRBJ1-1. Per the germline V gene, CDR1 is WNHNN and CDR2 is SYGVQD (reference sequence). CDR3 length: 13 residues. CDR3 amino acids: CASSEALNTEAFF.

The V and J genes are TRBV15 and TRBJ2-7; the TCRdb call, TRBD1, lacks DNA for checking. The CDR3 loop spans 14 amino acids. Per the germline V gene, CDR1 is LNHNV and CDR2 is YYDKDF (reference sequence). The CDR3 is CATSPRMGAYEQYF.

The chain links TRBV28 to TRBJ2-7. Germline V gives CDR1 MDHEN, CDR2 SYDVKM. The CDR3 runs 12 residues. The CDR3 region is CASSRAVGEQYF.

The chain combines TRBV6-2 or TRBV6-3 with TRBJ2-7; TCRdb's assignment of TRBD2 cannot be checked, as there is no DNA. The CDR3 is made up of 16 amino acids. The germline V gene has CDR1 MNHEY and CDR2 SVGEGT. The CDR3 is CASSSGLAGGPHEQYF.